One and the same sample provided the 29 T cell receptor beta chains below, sequenced in a study of blood T cell repertoires in COVID-19. Method: immunoSEQ multiplex PCR; TCRdb's copy keeps in-frame clones and lacks some. The table shows about 120,000 clones, with roughly nine tenths occurring only once. Material for sequencing was peripheral blood. The receptors stem from a man between 65 and 85 years old with active or convalescent COVID-19.

The chain combines TRBV20-1 with TRBJ2-5; 7 positions match TRBD1. V gave up 3 bases and J gave up 4 bases; unmatched junction bases: 11. The germline CDR1 and CDR2 sequences are DFQATT and SNEGSKA (reference sequence). The CDR3 length is 15 residues. CDR3 protein: CSASSGTVMGETQYF. CDR3 DNA sequence: TGCAGTGCTAGTTCCGGGACAGTGATGGGAGAGACCCAGTACTTC.

This clone occurred once. J is TRBJ2-2 and V is TRBV9; TRBD2 is a possible D gene (6 bases). V lost 3 bases and J 3 bases, leaving 6 bases between the germline ends. CDR3 length: 13 amino acids. CDR1 is SGDLS and CDR2 is YYNGEE in the germline V gene. This chain's CDR3 is CASSASDTGELFF. The DNA for the CDR3 is TGTGCCAGCAGCGCTAGCGACACCGGGGAGCTGTTTTTT.

Comments on this clone: This same CDR3 is encoded by further DNA sequences in the sample. The V call is TRBV4-2, the J call TRBJ1-5; D gene unclear. The V end lost 0 bases, the J end lost 2 bases, and 8 bases lay between the germline ends. This CDR3 contains 15 residues. CDR1 is LGHNA and CDR2 is YNFKEQ in the germline V gene. CDR3 protein: CASSQDPGGNQPQHF. The CDR3 DNA follows: TGTGCCAGCAGCCAAGATCCGGGAGGCAATCAGCCCCAGCATTTT.

The rearrangement joins TRBV9 to TRBJ1-2, with 7 bases that match TRBD1. Trimming took 3 bases from V and 4 from J; bases not matched to a gene: 9. This CDR3 has 15 residues. Germline values: CDR1 SGDLS, CDR2 YYNGEE. The CDR3 DNA reads TGTGCCAGCAGCGCTGGACAGGCAGCAACCTATGGCTACACCTTC. Amino acids: CASSAGQAATYGYTF. The full variable domain, in which reference TRBV9 and TRBJ1-2 provide the parts outside the CDR3, is DSGVTQTPKHLITATGQRVTLRCSPRSGDLSVYWYQQSLDQGLQFLIQYYNGEERAKGNILERFSAQQFPDLHSELNLSSLELGDSALYFCASSAGQAATYGYTFGSGTRLTVV.

This chain links TRBV28 with TRBJ2-2, with no clear D. The V gene lost 8 bases and the J gene lost 4 bases, with 14 bases spanning the gap. There are 14 residues in the CDR3. CDR1 and CDR2 from the germline V gene are MDHEN and SYDVKM. The CDR3 sequence: CASLFSGGTGELFF. Here the CDR3 DNA reads TGTGCCAGCTTATTTTCAGGTGGCACCGGGGAGCTGTTTTTT.

This chain uses TRBV27 with TRBJ1-5; perhaps TRBD1 as D (6 bases). In germline, CDR1 is MNHEY, CDR2 SMNVEV (reference sequence). V lost 0 bases and J 2 bases, leaving 8 bases between the germline ends. The CDR3 runs 15 residues. This CDR3 is CASSLSRTGNQPQHF. The CDR3 nucleotides are TGTGCCAGCAGTTTATCTCGGACAGGCAATCAGCCCCAGCATTTT.

The chain combines TRBV5-1 with TRBJ1-1; TRBD1 might be the D (6 bases). V was pared by 4 bases and J by 5 bases, with 21 bases between. This CDR3 is built from 16 residues. Germline loops: CDR1 SGHRS, CDR2 YFSETQ. DNA of the CDR3: TGCGCCAGCAGCCGGTTGGAGGACAGCCTACGGACTGAAGCTTTCTTT. Translation: CASSRLEDSLRTEAFF. Full variable domain (rest looked up from reference TRBV5-1 and TRBJ1-1): KAGVTQTPRYLIKTRGQQVTLSCSPISGHRSVSWYQQTPGQGLQFLFEYFSETQRNKGNFPGRFSGRQFSNSRSEMNVSTLELGDSALYLCASSRLEDSLRTEAFFGQGTRLTVV.

The J gene is TRBJ2-1, the V gene TRBV28; no clear D gene. The V and J ends lost 3 bases and 4 bases respectively, with 4 bases between them. The CDR3 totals 12 residues. Germline V gene data show CDR1 as MDHEN and CDR2 as SYDVKM. For the CDR3, the DNA is TGTGCCAGCAGTTTTAGTTACAATGAGCAGTTCTTC. This encodes CASSFSYNEQFF. Using reference TRBV28 and TRBJ2-1 for the parts outside the CDR3, the full variable domain is DVKVTQSSRYLVKRTGEKVFLECVQDMDHENMFWYRQDPGLGLRLIYFSYDVKMKEKGDIPEGYSVSREKKERFSLILESASTNQTSMYLCASSFSYNEQFFGPGTRLTVL.

The V gene is TRBV5-4, the J gene TRBJ2-2; 8 nucleotides align to TRBD2. The CDR3 totals 17 residues. J lost 4 bases, V lost 5 bases, and 13 bases had no gene match. CDR1 and CDR2 (germline): SGHNT, YYREEE (reference sequence). CDR3: CASSPAQVRGGTGELFF. DNA of the CDR3: TGTGCCAGCAGTCCTGCGCAGGTCCGGGGGGGCACCGGGGAGCTGTTTTTT.

The rearrangement joins TRBV27 to TRBJ2-1; possibly TRBD1 for D (6 bases). CDR1 is MNHEY, CDR2 SMNVEV, per germline (reference sequence). There are 14 residues in the CDR3. The V end lost 3 bases, the J end lost 3 bases, and 9 bases lay between the germline ends. This CDR3 reads CASSFSGVYNEQFF. The CDR3 DNA reads TGTGCCAGCAGTTTTTCAGGGGTCTACAATGAGCAGTTCTTC.

The chain combines TRBV5-6 with TRBJ1-4; TRBD1 aligns across 7 bases. CDR3 size: 15 residues. Trimming at V came to 0 bases and at J to 8 bases, leaving 7 bases not matched to a gene. Looked up from germline, CDR1 is SGHDT and CDR2 is YYEEEE. The CDR3 reads CASSLDQGVSEKLFF. CDR3 bases: TGTGCCAGCAGCTTGGATCAGGGGGTGAGCGAAAAACTGTTTTTT.

This sequence joins TRBV10-3 and TRBJ1-1; D unclear. The length of the CDR3 is 14 residues. The germline CDR1 and CDR2 sequences are ENHRY and SYGVKD. Trimming removed 8 bases from V and 1 base from J, with 14 bases in between. The CDR3 spells CAIQDGGRNTEAFF. CDR3 DNA sequence: TGTGCCATCCAGGATGGAGGCAGGAACACTGAAGCTTTCTTT.

The V and J genes are TRBV28 and TRBJ1-3, with TRBD1 matching over 9 bases. The CDR3 consists of 13 residues. Trimming took 6 bases from V and 4 from J; bases not matched to a gene: 1. CDR1 is MDHEN, CDR2 SYDVKM, per germline. CDR3 nucleotides: TGTGCCAGCAGGGGGACAGGGGGAAACACCATATATTTT. Encoded protein: CASRGTGGNTIYF.

This clone was detected only once. The gene calls are TRBV29-1 and TRBJ2-7; 9 bases align to TRBD1. The CDR3 sequence is 13 residues long. Germline loops: CDR1 SQVTM, CDR2 ANQGSEA. V was clipped by 6 bases and J by 5 bases; unmatched bases: 8. CDR3 in amino acids: CSVGIQGAHEQYF. CDR3 nucleotides: TGCAGCGTAGGTATACAGGGGGCCCACGAGCAGTACTTC.

The CDR3 DNA reads TGTGCCAGCAGCTCAGGGGGCAGGGAGACCCAGTACTTC. Encoded protein: CASSSGGRETQYF. This chain links TRBV7-8 with TRBJ2-5; 8 nucleotides align to TRBD1. In germline, CDR1 is SGHVS, CDR2 FQNEAQ. J gave up 5 bases and V 4 bases, and 3 bases lay outside the gene matches. The CDR3 covers 13 residues. The whole variable domain, filled in from reference TRBV7-8 and TRBJ2-5, reads GAGVSQSPRYKVAKRGQDVALRCDPISGHVSLFWYQQALGQGPEFLTYFQNEAQLDKSGLPSDRFFAERPEGSVSTLKIQRTQQEDSAVYLCASSSGGRETQYFGPGTRLLVL.

This clone was observed once. The chain carries TRBV28 and TRBJ1-2; D perhaps matches TRBD1 (5 bases). V shed 1 base and J shed 7 bases, with 7 bases lying between them. Germline V gene data show CDR1 as MDHEN and CDR2 as SYDVKM. The length of the CDR3 is 12 residues. The CDR3: CASSLFDSGYTF. The DNA for the CDR3 is TGTGCCAGCAGTTTATTTGACAGTGGCTACACCTTC.

The chain is built from TRBV18 and TRBJ1-2; 7 nucleotides match TRBD1. V lost 4 bases to trimming and J lost 7 bases; unmatched junction nucleotides: 15. There are 16 residues in the CDR3. The germline V gene encodes CDR1 KGHSH and CDR2 LQKENI. The CDR3 DNA sequence: TGTGCCAGCTCACTCGCCCTCGACAGGGAATATGTTGGCTACACCTTC. Its translation is CASSLALDREYVGYTF.

The chain couples TRBV18 to TRBJ2-5, with a possible D match to TRBD1 (6 bases). The germline V gene has CDR1 KGHSH and CDR2 LQKENI. V was trimmed by 3 bases and J by 5 bases, leaving 16 bases between them. The CDR3 spans 15 residues. The chain's CDR3 is CASSPITGSGETQYF. In DNA, the CDR3 is TGTGCCAGCTCACCCATTACAGGGTCTGGCGAGACCCAGTACTTC.

The CDR3 protein is CASRLPMGPANEKLFF. The DNA for the CDR3 is TGTGCCAGCCGCCTCCCTATGGGGCCGGCTAATGAAAAACTGTTTTTT. The chain recombines TRBV2 with TRBJ1-4, with a tentative D call TRBD1 (5 bases). The CDR3 extends over 16 amino acids. Germline values: CDR1 SNHLY, CDR2 FYNNEI. V lost 8 bases, J lost 3 bases, and 19 bases lay in between.

The V gene is TRBV29-1, the J gene TRBJ2-1, with 10 bases identical to TRBD1. From germline, CDR1 is SQVTM and CDR2 ANQGSEA. This CDR3 is 13 amino acids long. With V trimmed by 8 bases and J by 5 bases, 6 bases remained unmatched. CDR3 coding DNA: TGCAGCACCACTGGGACAGGGGACAATGAGCAGTTCTTC. Translation gives CSTTGTGDNEQFF.

This sequence joins TRBV11-2 and TRBJ2-2; D uncertain. In germline, CDR1 is SGHAT, CDR2 FQNNGV. V lost 3 bases and J 6 bases, leaving 5 bases between the germline ends. The CDR3 has 12 residues. DNA for the CDR3: TGTGCCAGCAGCTTCAGTCCCGGGGAGCTGTTTTTT. It yields the protein CASSFSPGELFF. Drawing the rest from reference TRBV11-2 and TRBJ2-2, the complete variable domain is EAGVAQSPRYKIIEKRQSVAFWCNPISGHATLYWYQQILGQGPKLLIQFQNNGVVDDSQLPKDRFSAERLKGVDSTLKIQPAKLEDSAVYLCASSFSPGELFFGEGSRLTVL.

The CDR3, as DNA: TGTGCCAGCAGCCAAGAAGCCCCGGGGCTAGCGGGCAATGAGCAGTTCTTC. Its protein is CASSQEAPGLAGNEQFF. The chain has TRBV4-2 and TRBJ2-1, with 8 bases identical to TRBD2. In germline, CDR1 is LGHNA, CDR2 YNFKEQ. J was trimmed by 6 bases and V by 0 bases; bases with no gene match: 10. The CDR3 is 17 residues long.

The chain recombines TRBV5-4 with TRBJ2-7; TRBD1 agrees at 10 bases. CDR3 size: 14 residues. Trimming took 4 bases from V and 3 from J; bases not matched to a gene: 4. The germline V gene encodes CDR1 SGHNT and CDR2 YYREEE (reference sequence). The CDR3 DNA sequence: TGTGCCAGCAGCGGGACAGGGGCAGGCTACGAGCAGTACTTC. Translating gives CASSGTGAGYEQYF.

The gene calls are TRBV10-3 and TRBJ2-2, with TRBD1 identical over 9 bases. CDR1 and CDR2 (germline): ENHRY, SYGVKD. The CDR3 has 16 residues. The V segment lost 3 bases and the J segment 0 bases; nucleotides outside the gene matches: 2. The CDR3 reads CAISDRTGANTGELFF. CDR3 coding DNA: TGTGCCATCAGTGACAGGACAGGGGCGAACACCGGGGAGCTGTTTTTT.

This sequence joins TRBV11-2 and TRBJ2-2; 7 bases are shared with TRBD2. V shed 2 bases and J 4 bases; nucleotides not matched to a gene: 4. The germline V gene has CDR1 SGHAT and CDR2 FQNNGV. The CDR3 consists of 15 residues. CDR3 sequence reads: CASSLSSSGTGELFF. CDR3 in DNA: TGTGCCAGCAGCTTAAGCTCTAGCGGCACCGGGGAGCTGTTTTTT.

The V gene is TRBV20-1, the J gene TRBJ2-2; TRBD2 matches at 10 bases. This CDR3 has 17 amino acids. The junction had 14 bases not matched to a gene; V was cut back by 3 bases and J by 7 bases. Germline CDR1 is DFQATT and CDR2 is SNEGSKA (reference sequence). CDR3 in amino acids: CSASGASGSWTGGELFF. CDR3 DNA: TGCAGTGCTAGTGGTGCTAGCGGGAGCTGGACAGGCGGGGAGCTGTTTTTT.

This chain connects TRBV11-3 to TRBJ2-1, with 12 bases identical to TRBD2. This CDR3 contains 15 residues. Trimming took 6 bases from V and 7 from J; bases not matched to a gene: 7. Germline CDR1 reads SGHNT; CDR2 reads YENEEA. The CDR3 here is CASSRLAGDDNEQFF. The CDR3 coding sequence is TGTGCCAGCAGTCGACTAGCGGGAGATGATAATGAGCAGTTCTTC.

The V and J genes are TRBV4-2 and TRBJ2-7; 7 bases match TRBD2. After removal of 1 base from V and 3 bases from J, the junction contained 0 bases not matched to a gene. The CDR3 is made up of 13 amino acids. Germline V CDR1 and CDR2: LGHNA, YNFKEQ. CDR3 sequence: CASSQGGGYEQYF. In DNA form, the CDR3 reads TGTGCCAGCAGCCAAGGGGGGGGCTACGAGCAGTACTTC.

As DNA, the CDR3 is TGTGCCAGCAGTTGGAATAGCGGAAGTTACGAGCAGTACTTC. It translates to CASSWNSGSYEQYF. The V and J genes are TRBV6-5 and TRBJ2-7; maybe TRBD2 (6 bases). V lost 4 bases and J 4 bases, leaving 14 bases between the germline ends. The germline gives CDR1 MNHEY, CDR2 SVGAGI. This CDR3 has 14 amino acids.